The text below deals with one T cell receptor beta chain. The antigen is not known. This sample's treatment: oral pan-JAK inhibitor, 5-10 mg twice daily. PBMCs served as the source from which CD4+ and CD8+ T cells were sorted. The data stem from a study of CD8+ T cells in alopecia areata. Across the whole study: Tofacitinib dosing lasted 6 to 18 months, which was then followed by 6 months off drug. Overall study results and limits: Throughout tofacitinib, many expanded lesional clones continued to persist in scalp and blood. Clonality exceeded that of normal scalp in lesional scalp, most notably in alopecia totalis/universalis.

The sequencing template was cDNA reverse transcribed from extracted RNA. Libraries were prepared by immunoSEQ multiplex PCR; TCRdb keeps only in-frame clonotypes and omits some of them. The sample holds 190,000 or so clones; roughly 64% are singletons and the top ten take roughly 5%. This specimen was CD4+ T cells sorted from blood, taken at week 24, from a patient treated with tofacitinib. This sequence was found in a human donor with alopecia areata.

CDR3 residues: CASSTAGYQETQYF. DNA for the CDR3: TGTGCCAGCAGTACAGCGGGGTACCAAGAGACCCAGTACTTC. The chain couples TRBV28 to TRBJ2-5; TRBD2 aligns across 7 bases. Germline values: CDR1 MDHEN, CDR2 SYDVKM. The CDR3 extends over 14 amino acids. The V and J ends lost 5 bases and 0 bases, in that order; junction bases with no gene match: 3.